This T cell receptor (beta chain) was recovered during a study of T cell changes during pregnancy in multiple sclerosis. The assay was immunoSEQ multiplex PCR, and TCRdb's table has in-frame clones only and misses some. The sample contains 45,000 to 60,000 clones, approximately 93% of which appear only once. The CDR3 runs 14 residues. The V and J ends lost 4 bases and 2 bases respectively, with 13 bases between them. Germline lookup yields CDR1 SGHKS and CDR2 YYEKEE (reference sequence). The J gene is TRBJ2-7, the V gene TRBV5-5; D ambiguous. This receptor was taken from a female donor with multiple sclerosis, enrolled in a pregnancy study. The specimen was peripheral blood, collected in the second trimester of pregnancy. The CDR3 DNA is TGTGCCAGCAGCCTAGAGTATGTTACCTACGAGCAGTACTTC. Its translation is CASSLEYVTYEQYF.